The entry that follows covers one TCR beta chain sequence. Antigen unknown. Sequencing used immunoSEQ multiplex PCR; TCRdb keeps in-frame clones, though not all of them. The data show roughly 68,000 clones, roughly 89% seen once. These data originate in a study of OX40 agonist ivuxolimab in advanced cancers. Study-level background: A partial response was reached by three patients: one with hepatocellular carcinoma and two with cutaneous melanoma. General study results and limits: The average count of expanded clones was higher among CD8+ T cells than among CD4+. Clonal expansion was seen in CD4+ and CD8+ blood T cells by week 6 at 0.1 to 3.0 mg/kg.

Per the germline V gene, CDR1 is SQVTM and CDR2 is ANQGSEA. Trimming stripped 7 bases from V and 0 bases from J, with 12 bases between. The length of the CDR3 is 13 residues. Systemic immunosuppression or autoimmune disease history was grounds to exclude patients. The source is an adult with an advanced solid tumor such as melanoma, head and neck, liver or kidney cancer. This rearrangement joins TRBV29-1 to TRBJ1-1; TRBD1 is a possible D gene (6 bases). Material: CD4+ or CD8+ T cells sorted from blood, obtained in a trial of the OX40 agonist ivuxolimab. The CDR3 loop is CSARGVMNTEAFF. In nucleotides, the CDR3 is TGCAGCGCGAGGGGGGTAATGAACACTGAAGCTTTCTTT.